The clone carrying this T cell receptor (beta chain) was seen repeatedly, ten times or more. The length of the CDR3 is 14 residues. CDR1 is SGHTA and CDR2 is FQGNSA in the germline V gene. V was clipped by 5 bases and J by 4 bases; unmatched bases: 6. The sample is drawn from a study of neurological immune-mediated disorders. Using its own MiXCR run on the 5' RACE reads, TCRdb lists one record per CDR3 protein. The sample records tens of thousands of distinct CDR3 sequences, approximately 25% being singletons. The time point: technical triplicate 2. The chain links TRBV7-2 to TRBJ2-3, with TRBD1 matching over 7 bases. Sequencing was carried out using PBMCs. The TCR was taken from a man in his sixties with HTLV-1-associated myelopathy (HAM/TSP). The CDR3 DNA sequence: TGTGCCAGCAGCCCGACAGGGTGGGCAGATACGCAGTATTTT. This sequence encodes CASSPTGWADTQYF.